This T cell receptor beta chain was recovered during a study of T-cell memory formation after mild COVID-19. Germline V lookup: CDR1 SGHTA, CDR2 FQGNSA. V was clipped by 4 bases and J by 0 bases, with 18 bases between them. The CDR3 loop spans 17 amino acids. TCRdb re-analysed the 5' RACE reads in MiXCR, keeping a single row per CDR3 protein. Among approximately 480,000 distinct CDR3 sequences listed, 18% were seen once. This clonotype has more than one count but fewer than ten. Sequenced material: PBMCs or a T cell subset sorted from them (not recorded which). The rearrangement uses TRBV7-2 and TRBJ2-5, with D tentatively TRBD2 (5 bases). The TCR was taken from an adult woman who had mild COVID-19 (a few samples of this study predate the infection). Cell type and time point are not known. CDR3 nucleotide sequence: TGTGCCAGCAGCTCCGCCTCCCCTCGGCGGGACCAAGAGACCCAGTACTTC. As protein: CASSSASPRRDQETQYF.